One TCR beta chain is described in this entry. The source of the sample is a study of blood T cell repertoires in COVID-19. In the authors' workflow: Nucleated cell number was recorded as an estimate derived from reference gene primer amplification. Assay used: immunoSEQ multiplex PCR; TCRdb lists only in-frame clones, some missing. D and trimming were read from the DNA, whereas the V and J calls and clone size are those reported in that table. The data show tens of thousands of clones, with approximately 92% seen just once and about 4.9% held by the top ten. Trimming at V came to 1 base and at J to 5 bases, leaving 6 bases not matched to a gene. This CDR3 is 16 amino acids long. The germline CDR1 and CDR2 sequences are LGHNA and YNFKEQ.

The chain combines TRBV4-2 with TRBJ2-1, with 9 bases lining up with TRBD2. The sequenced sample was peripheral blood. The clonotype was recovered from a woman aged 50 to 60 with active COVID-19. The CDR3 loop reads CASSQVAGVTNNEQFF. CDR3 in DNA: TGTGCCAGCAGCCAAGTAGCGGGAGTAACTAACAATGAGCAGTTCTTC.